Presented here are 20 T cell receptor beta chains from one specimen sequenced in a study of blood T cell repertoires in COVID-19. Clones were sequenced by immunoSEQ multiplex PCR, and TCRdb holds only the in-frame ones, with some missing. The table has about 220,000 clones, nearly 90% seen once. The specimen was PBMCs or T cells enriched from blood (not recorded which). The receptors come from a man younger than 45 who had been exposed to COVID-19.

This chain connects TRBV5-1 to TRBJ1-3; D gene uncertain. Germline CDR1 and CDR2: SGHRS and YFSETQ. The V and J ends lost 4 bases and 0 bases respectively, with 11 bases between them. There are 15 residues in the CDR3. The CDR3 coding sequence is TGCGCCAGCAGCCTCCTATCGATCTCTGGAAACACCATATATTTT. Translated: CASSLLSISGNTIYF.

This clone has only a few counts. The chain links TRBV10-3 to TRBJ1-1, with 7 bases identical to TRBD1. J lost 1 base, V lost 4 bases, and 3 bases had no gene match. The germline gives CDR1 ENHRY, CDR2 SYGVKD. The CDR3 length is 14 residues. This chain's CDR3 is CAISGTGQNTEAFF. DNA of the CDR3: TGTGCCATCAGTGGGACAGGACAGAACACTGAAGCTTTCTTT.

V is TRBV4-1 and J is TRBJ1-6; 10 bases line up with TRBD1. The CDR3 has 16 residues. Looked up from germline, CDR1 is MGHRA and CDR2 is YSYEKL. J lost 9 bases, V lost 3 bases, and 8 bases had no gene match. The CDR3 sequence: CASSQQSGTGVSPLHF. CDR3 nucleotide sequence: TGCGCCAGCAGCCAGCAGTCCGGGACAGGGGTTTCACCCCTCCACTTT.

The J gene is TRBJ2-7, the V gene TRBV5-8; D is undetermined. V was clipped by 0 bases and J by 5 bases, with 12 bases between them. The CDR3 is 14 amino acids. Germline CDR1 SGHTS, CDR2 YDEGEE. The CDR3 loop reads CASSLAPVPDEQYF. The CDR3 DNA follows: TGTGCCAGCAGCTTGGCCCCCGTACCGGACGAGCAGTACTTC.

The V and J genes are TRBV7-8 and TRBJ2-7, with D uncertain. The CDR3 spans 17 residues. V dropped 0 bases and J dropped 2 bases, with 17 bases sitting between them. The V gene's germline CDR1 is SGHVS and CDR2 FQNEAQ. The CDR3 region is CASSLARPGLTPYEQYF. CDR3 in DNA: TGTGCCAGCAGCTTAGCGAGACCAGGCCTCACCCCCTACGAGCAGTACTTC.

The chain links TRBV9 to TRBJ2-3; D remains unclear. The ends were cut back, 0 bases at V and 2 bases at J, with 13 bases in the middle. Germline-derived CDR1 and CDR2 are SGDLS and YYNGEE. The CDR3 spans 16 residues. The CDR3 is CASSVAGYSSTDTQYF. DNA for the CDR3: TGTGCCAGCAGCGTAGCCGGCTACAGTTCCACAGATACGCAGTATTTT.

The V call is TRBV5-1, the J call TRBJ2-5; TRBD2 is a possible D gene (6 bases). Germline V lookup: CDR1 SGHRS, CDR2 YFSETQ. V was clipped by 7 bases and J by 3 bases, with 13 bases between them. The CDR3 runs to 13 residues. The CDR3 spells CASRGTEKETQYF. CDR3 DNA sequence: TGCGCCAGCCGGGGGACGGAGAAAGAGACCCAGTACTTC.

The chain has TRBV6-5 and TRBJ1-2, with D perhaps TRBD1 (5 bases). The CDR3 runs 14 residues. The germline gives CDR1 MNHEY, CDR2 SVGAGI. V lost 9 bases and J lost 2, with 16 bases in between. As DNA, the CDR3 is TGTGCCAGTAGCAAGGGTGGACAAAACTATGGCTACACCTTC. Translating gives CASSKGGQNYGYTF.

This rearrangement joins TRBV19 to TRBJ2-7; D gene unclear. CDR1 and CDR2 (germline): LNHDA, SQIVND (reference sequence). This CDR3 contains 11 residues. V was clipped by 10 bases and J by 0 bases, with 7 bases between them. The CDR3 DNA reads as TGTGCCACCCCGGGCTCCTACGAGCAGTACTTC. It encodes CATPGSYEQYF.

This clone appeared a single time. The V gene is TRBV6-2 or TRBV6-3, the J gene TRBJ1-1, with 7 bases aligning to TRBD1. V shed 0 bases, J shed 5 bases, and the junction held 6 bases outside the gene matches. This CDR3 is 15 amino acids long. CDR1 and CDR2 from the germline V gene are MNHEY and SVGEGT. The CDR3 region is CASSYSTGLGTEAFF. The CDR3 DNA reads as TGTGCCAGCAGTTACTCGACAGGGTTGGGGACTGAAGCTTTCTTT.

This clone has just a few counts. The rearrangement uses TRBV14 and TRBJ1-1, with a weak D call TRBD1 (5 bases). V was shortened by 4 bases and J by 1 base, with 7 bases between the two germline ends. Germline V gene lookup returns CDR1 SGHDN and CDR2 FVKESK. The CDR3 sequence is 13 residues long. CDR3 DNA: TGTGCCAGCAGCCCGACAGAGAACACTGAAGCTTTCTTT. Its translation is CASSPTENTEAFF.

V and J are TRBV7-3 and TRBJ2-1; D unresolved. The CDR3 sequence is 12 residues long. The ends were cut back, 1 base at V and 8 bases at J, with 6 bases in the middle. Germline CDR1 and CDR2: SGHTA and FQGTGA. The chain's CDR3 is CASSLNSYEQFF. The CDR3 region has the DNA TGTGCCAGCAGCTTAAATAGCTATGAGCAGTTCTTC.

The V and J genes are TRBV3-1 (or the pseudogene TRBV3-2) and TRBJ2-3; the match to TRBD2 covers 7 bases. This CDR3 spans 16 amino acids. CDR1 is LGHDT and CDR2 is YNNKEL in the germline V gene (reference sequence). Trimming took 2 bases from V and 2 from J; bases not matched to a gene: 7. The CDR3 loop is CASSQRRRGNTDTQYF. The CDR3 region has the DNA TGTGCCAGCAGCCAAAGGCGGCGGGGGAACACAGATACGCAGTATTTT.

The chain has TRBV7-9 and TRBJ2-7, with 7 bases aligning to TRBD1. Trimming took 3 bases from V and 3 from J; bases not matched to a gene: 2. Germline V gene data show CDR1 as SEHNR and CDR2 as FQNEAQ (reference sequence). This CDR3 comprises 13 residues. In DNA, the CDR3 is TGTGCCAGCAGCTTGACAGGGTTCTACGAGCAGTACTTC. Its translation: CASSLTGFYEQYF.

The count of this clone is one. V usage is TRBV28 and J usage is TRBJ1-2, with D hard to call. CDR3 length: 15 residues. CDR1 is MDHEN, CDR2 SYDVKM, per germline. V dropped 1 base and J dropped 5 bases, with 14 bases sitting between them. CDR3 protein: CASSLSPNREYGYTF. The CDR3 DNA reads as TGTGCCAGCAGTTTATCGCCCAACCGCGAATATGGCTACACCTTC.

CDR3 nucleotides: TGCGCCAGCAGCTTTCTCCCCCCGGCGACATCATACTACAATGAGCAGTTCTTC. Translation gives CASSFLPPATSYYNEQFF. The rearrangement uses TRBV5-1 and TRBJ2-1, with unresolved D. The CDR3 loop spans 18 amino acids. V was trimmed by 2 bases and J by 3 bases, leaving 21 bases between them. CDR1 SGHRS and CDR2 YFSETQ come from the germline V gene.

The genes are TRBV7-3 and TRBJ1-1, with a tentative D call TRBD1 (6 bases). The V gene lost 2 bases and the J gene lost 0 bases, with 25 bases spanning the gap. This CDR3 has 20 residues. CDR1 and CDR2 from the germline V gene are SGHTA and FQGTGA. The CDR3 region has the DNA TGTGCCAGCAGCTTAGTCGCGCGCAGTATCAGGGGTGAACTGAACACTGAAGCTTTCTTT. Protein: CASSLVARSIRGELNTEAFF. Together with reference TRBV7-3 and TRBJ1-1, the CDR3 gives the full variable domain: GAGVSQTPSNKVTEKGKYVELRCDPISGHTALYWYRQSLGQGPEFLIYFQGTGAADDSGLPNDRFFAVRPEGSVSTLKIQRTERGDSAVYLCASSLVARSIRGELNTEAFFGQGTRLTVV.

This sequence joins TRBV12-3 or TRBV12-4 and TRBJ2-7; D gene uncertain. The CDR3 loop spans 12 amino acids. V was clipped by 3 bases and J by 1 base, with 4 bases between them. CDR3 sequence reads: CASSFGSYEQYF. The CDR3 region has the DNA TGTGCCAGCAGTTTCGGTTCCTACGAGCAGTACTTC.

This sequence joins TRBV5-6 and TRBJ1-2; 11 positions agree with TRBD1. The CDR3 runs 17 residues. In germline, CDR1 is SGHDT, CDR2 YYEEEE. V trimming: 4 bases; J trimming: 8 bases; junction bases outside the gene matches: 16. As DNA, the CDR3 is TGTGCCAGCAGCCCCGCTGGGACAGGGGGTTTAGAGTGGGGCTACACCTTC. Translated, it gives CASSPAGTGGLEWGYTF.

V usage is TRBV12-3 or TRBV12-4 and J usage is TRBJ2-3, with a weak D call TRBD2 (5 bases). The CDR3 is made up of 13 amino acids. V was shortened by 0 bases and J by 5 bases, with 6 bases between the two germline ends. The chain's CDR3 is CASSLAGRDTQYF. The CDR3 DNA sequence: TGTGCCAGCAGTTTAGCAGGGAGAGATACGCAGTATTTT.